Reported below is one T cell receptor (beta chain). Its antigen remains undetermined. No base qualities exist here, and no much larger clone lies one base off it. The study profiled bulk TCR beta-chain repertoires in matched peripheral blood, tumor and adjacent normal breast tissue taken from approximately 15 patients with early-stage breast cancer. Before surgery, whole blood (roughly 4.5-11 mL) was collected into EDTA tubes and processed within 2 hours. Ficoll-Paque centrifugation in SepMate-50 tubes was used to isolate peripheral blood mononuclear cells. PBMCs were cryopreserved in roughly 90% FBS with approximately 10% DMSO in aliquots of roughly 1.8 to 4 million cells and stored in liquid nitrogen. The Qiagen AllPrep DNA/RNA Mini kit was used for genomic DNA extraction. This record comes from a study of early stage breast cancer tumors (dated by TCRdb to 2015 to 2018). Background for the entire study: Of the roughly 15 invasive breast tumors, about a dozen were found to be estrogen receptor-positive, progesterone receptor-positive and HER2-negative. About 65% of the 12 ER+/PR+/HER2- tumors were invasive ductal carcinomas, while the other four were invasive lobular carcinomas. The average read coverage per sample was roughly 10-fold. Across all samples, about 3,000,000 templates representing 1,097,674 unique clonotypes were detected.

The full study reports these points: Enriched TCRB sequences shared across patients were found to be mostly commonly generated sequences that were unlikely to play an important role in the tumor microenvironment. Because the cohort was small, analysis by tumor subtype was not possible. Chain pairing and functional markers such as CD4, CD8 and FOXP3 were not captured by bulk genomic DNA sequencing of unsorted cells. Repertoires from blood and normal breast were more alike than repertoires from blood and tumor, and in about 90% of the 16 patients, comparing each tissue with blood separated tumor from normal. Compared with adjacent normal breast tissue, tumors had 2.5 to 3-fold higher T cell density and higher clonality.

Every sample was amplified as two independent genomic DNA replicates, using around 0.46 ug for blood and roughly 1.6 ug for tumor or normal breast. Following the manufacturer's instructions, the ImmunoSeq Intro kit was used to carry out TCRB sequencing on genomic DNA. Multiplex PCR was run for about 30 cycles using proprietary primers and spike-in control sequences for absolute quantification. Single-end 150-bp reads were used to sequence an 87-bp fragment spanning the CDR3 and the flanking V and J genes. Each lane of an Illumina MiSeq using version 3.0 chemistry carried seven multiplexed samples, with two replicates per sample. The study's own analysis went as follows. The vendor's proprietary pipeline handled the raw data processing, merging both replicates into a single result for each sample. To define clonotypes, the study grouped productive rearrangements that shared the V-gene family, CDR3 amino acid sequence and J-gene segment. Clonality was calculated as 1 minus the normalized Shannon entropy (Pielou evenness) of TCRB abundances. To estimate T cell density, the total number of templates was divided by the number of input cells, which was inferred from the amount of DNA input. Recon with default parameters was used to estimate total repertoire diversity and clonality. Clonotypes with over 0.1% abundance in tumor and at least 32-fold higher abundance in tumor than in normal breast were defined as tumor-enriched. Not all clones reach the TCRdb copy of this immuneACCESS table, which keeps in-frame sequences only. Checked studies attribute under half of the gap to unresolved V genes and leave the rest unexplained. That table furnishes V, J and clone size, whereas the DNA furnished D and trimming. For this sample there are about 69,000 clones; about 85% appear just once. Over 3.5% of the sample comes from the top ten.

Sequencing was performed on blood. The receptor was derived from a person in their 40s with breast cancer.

The CDR3 region has the sequence CASSIERGVISNEKLFF. In nucleotides, the sequence is TGTGCCAGTAGTATAGAGAGAGGGGTTATCTCTAATGAAAAACTGTTTTTT. Rearrangement joined TRBV19 to TRBJ1-4; the D segment could be TRBD1, given 5 matching bases. The germline V gene (reference sequence) provides CDR1 LNHDA and CDR2 SQIVND. The CDR3 runs 17 amino acids, cysteine and phenylalanine included. Only the CDR3 portion is preserved as DNA: 51 bases, with reading frame beginning at the first base. V gives up 0 bases and J gives up 3 bases, and the segment between their germline ends measures 14 bases.